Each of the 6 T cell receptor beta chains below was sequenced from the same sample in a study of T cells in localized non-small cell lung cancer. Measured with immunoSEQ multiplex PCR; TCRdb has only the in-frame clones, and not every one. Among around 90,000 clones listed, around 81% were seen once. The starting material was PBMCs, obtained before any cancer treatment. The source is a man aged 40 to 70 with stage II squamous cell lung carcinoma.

This chain's CDR3 is CASSFTGKDEQYF. The CDR3 nucleotides are TGTGCCAGCAGCTTTACAGGGAAGGACGAGCAGTACTTC. The V call is TRBV11-1, the J call TRBJ2-7; weak D call: TRBD1 (6 bases). CDR1 is SGHAT and CDR2 is FQDESV in the germline V gene (reference sequence). The CDR3 has 13 residues. Between the trimmed V and J ends, which lost 3 bases and 5 bases, there was a span of 11 bases.

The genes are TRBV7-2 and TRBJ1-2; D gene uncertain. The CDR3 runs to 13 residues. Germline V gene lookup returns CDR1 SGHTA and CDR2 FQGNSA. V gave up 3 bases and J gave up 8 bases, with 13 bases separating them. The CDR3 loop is CASSFQDTGGYTF. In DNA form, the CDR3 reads TGTGCCAGCAGCTTCCAAGACACCGGCGGCTACACCTTC.

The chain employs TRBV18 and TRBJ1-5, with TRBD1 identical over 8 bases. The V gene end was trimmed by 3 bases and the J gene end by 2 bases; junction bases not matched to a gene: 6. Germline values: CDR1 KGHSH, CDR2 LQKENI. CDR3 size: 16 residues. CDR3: CASSPLPGQGNQPQHF. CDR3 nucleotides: TGTGCCAGCTCACCGTTACCGGGACAGGGCAATCAGCCCCAGCATTTT.

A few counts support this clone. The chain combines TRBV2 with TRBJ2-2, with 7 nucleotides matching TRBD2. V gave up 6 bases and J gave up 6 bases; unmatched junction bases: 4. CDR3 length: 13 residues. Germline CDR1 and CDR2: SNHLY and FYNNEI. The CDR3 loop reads CASRGSGAGELFF. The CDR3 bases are TGTGCCAGCAGGGGGAGCGGGGCCGGGGAGCTGTTTTTT.

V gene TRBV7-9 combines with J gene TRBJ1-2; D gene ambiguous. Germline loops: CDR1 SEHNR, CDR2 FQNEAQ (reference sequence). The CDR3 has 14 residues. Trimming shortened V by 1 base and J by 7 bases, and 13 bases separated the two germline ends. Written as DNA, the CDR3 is TGTGCCAGCAGCTTAGAATCAGGTTTCGGTGGCTACACCTTC. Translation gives CASSLESGFGGYTF.

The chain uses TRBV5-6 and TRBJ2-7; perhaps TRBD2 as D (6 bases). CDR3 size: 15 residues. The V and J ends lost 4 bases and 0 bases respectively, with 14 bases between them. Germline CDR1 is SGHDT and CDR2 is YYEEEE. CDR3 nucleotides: TGTGCCAGCAGCCCGGGAGTCCGTAGCTCCTACGAGCAGTACTTC. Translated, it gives CASSPGVRSSYEQYF.